This is a list of T cell receptor beta chains from one sample in a study of blood T cell repertoires in COVID-19. Only in-frame clones appear in the TCRdb table, and some are missing; sequencing was by immunoSEQ multiplex PCR. Of roughly 70,000 clones detected, 70% to 75% appear once; the ten largest clones hold roughly 36%. Sequencing was done on a sample of peripheral blood. Receptors originate from a woman aged 70-85 years with acute or convalescent COVID-19. CDR3s include the opening cysteine and the closing phenylalanine or tryptophan. Each record gives: V gene, clone size, CDR3 protein. Size is stated for part of the rows, as once, few or many counts, or as a class when the clone is expanded.

>TRBV5-5|-
CASSLEDRVTEAFF
>TRBV18|-
CASSPILRKLSGNTIYF
>TRBV2|-
CASSGMTGQGPLHF
>TRBV5-4|once
CASSSPTSRLNTGELFF
>TRBV27|-
CASSPPGGPTYEQYF
>TRBV9|-
CASSQDSGGELFF
>TRBV5-5|-
CASSRQGAIGELFF
>TRBV19|-
CASSTTGLPQQPQHF
>TRBV19|-
CASSSGRPSYEQYF
>TRBV27|-
CASSSSTNEKLFF
>TRBV28|-
CASIGGQGVDGYTF
>TRBV19|-
CASRKSGQRFISQHF
>TRBV5-1|-
CASSLLQGNNSPLHF
>TRBV10-3|-
CAISESRQGNTEAFF
>TRBV5-5|-
CASSLYFQGRDEQFF
>TRBV5-1|-
CASSPGQGASGYTF
>TRBV3-1/TRBV3-2|few
CASSHQGTQYF
>TRBV6-5|-
CASSYGQIGGYTF
>TRBV12-5|-
CASAQGLAGHEQYF
>TRBV19|-
CASSGRGKTSGRPAESGELFF